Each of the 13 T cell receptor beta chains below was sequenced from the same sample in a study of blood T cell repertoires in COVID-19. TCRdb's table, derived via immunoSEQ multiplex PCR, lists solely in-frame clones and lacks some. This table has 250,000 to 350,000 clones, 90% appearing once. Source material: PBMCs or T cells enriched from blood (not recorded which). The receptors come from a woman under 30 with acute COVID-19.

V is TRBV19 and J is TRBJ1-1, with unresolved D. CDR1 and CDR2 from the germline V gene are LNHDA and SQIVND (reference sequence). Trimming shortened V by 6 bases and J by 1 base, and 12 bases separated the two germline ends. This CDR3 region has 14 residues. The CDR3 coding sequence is TGTGCCAGTAGAGCGGACGGCGCGAACACTGAAGCTTTCTTT. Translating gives CASRADGANTEAFF.

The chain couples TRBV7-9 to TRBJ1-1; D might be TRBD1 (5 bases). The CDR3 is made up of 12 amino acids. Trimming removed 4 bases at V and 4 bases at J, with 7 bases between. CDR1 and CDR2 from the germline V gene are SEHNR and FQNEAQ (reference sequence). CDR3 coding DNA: TGTGCCAGCAGCTGGGGCTTCACTGAAGCTTTCTTT. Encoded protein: CASSWGFTEAFF. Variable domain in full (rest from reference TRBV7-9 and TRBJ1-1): DTGVSQNPRHKITKRGQNVTFRCDPISEHNRLYWYRQTLGQGPEFLTYFQNEAQLEKSRLLSDRFSAERPKGSFSTLEIQRTEQGDSAMYLCASSWGFTEAFFGQGTRLTVV.

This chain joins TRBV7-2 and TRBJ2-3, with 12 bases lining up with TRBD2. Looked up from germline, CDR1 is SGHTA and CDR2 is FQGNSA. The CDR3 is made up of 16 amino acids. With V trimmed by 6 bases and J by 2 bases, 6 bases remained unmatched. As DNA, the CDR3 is TGTGCCAGCAGAACCGGACTAGCGGGGTCCACAGATACGCAGTATTTT. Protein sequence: CASRTGLAGSTDTQYF.

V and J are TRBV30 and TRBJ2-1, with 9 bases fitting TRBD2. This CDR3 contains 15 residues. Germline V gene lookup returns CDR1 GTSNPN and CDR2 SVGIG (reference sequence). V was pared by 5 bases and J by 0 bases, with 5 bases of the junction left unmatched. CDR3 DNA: TGTGCCTGGTCTAGCGGGATGAGCTCCTACAATGAGCAGTTCTTC. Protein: CAWSSGMSSYNEQFF.

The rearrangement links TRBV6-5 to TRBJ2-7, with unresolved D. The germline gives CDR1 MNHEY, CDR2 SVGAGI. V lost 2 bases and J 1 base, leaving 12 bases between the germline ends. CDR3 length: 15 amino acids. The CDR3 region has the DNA TGTGCCAGCAGTTACGGTGGGCCGGTGTCCTACGAGCAGTACTTC. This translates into CASSYGGPVSYEQYF.

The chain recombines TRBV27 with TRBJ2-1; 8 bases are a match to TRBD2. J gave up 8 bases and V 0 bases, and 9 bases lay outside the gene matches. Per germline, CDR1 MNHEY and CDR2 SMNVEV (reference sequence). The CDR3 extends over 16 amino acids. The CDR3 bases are TGTGCCAGCAGTTTATCGCGCGGGGGGTGGATCGATGAGCAGTTCTTC. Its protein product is CASSLSRGGWIDEQFF.

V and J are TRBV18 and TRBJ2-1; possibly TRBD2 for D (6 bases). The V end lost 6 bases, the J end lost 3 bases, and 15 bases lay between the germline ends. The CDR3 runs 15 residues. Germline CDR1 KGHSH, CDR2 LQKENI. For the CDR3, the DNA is TGTGCCAGCTCTACTGGTCAGGGACTCTACAATGAGCAGTTCTTC. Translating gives CASSTGQGLYNEQFF.

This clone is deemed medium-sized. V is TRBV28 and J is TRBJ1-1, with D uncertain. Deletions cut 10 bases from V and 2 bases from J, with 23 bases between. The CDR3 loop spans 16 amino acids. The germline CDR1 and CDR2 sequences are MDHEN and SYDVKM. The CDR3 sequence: CATSPQLGRLNTEAFF. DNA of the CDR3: TGTGCCACATCCCCACAACTAGGTCGACTCAACACTGAAGCTTTCTTT.

CDR3 in amino acids: CASSLQGSHVLTF. For the CDR3, the DNA is TGCGCCAGCAGCCTACAGGGTTCCCACGTCCTGACTTTC. The chain employs TRBV5-1 and TRBJ2-6; the D gene is possibly TRBD1 (6 bases). This CDR3 spans 13 amino acids. Looked up from germline, CDR1 is SGHRS and CDR2 is YFSETQ. Trimming left V 4 bases short and J 11 bases short, with 13 bases between.

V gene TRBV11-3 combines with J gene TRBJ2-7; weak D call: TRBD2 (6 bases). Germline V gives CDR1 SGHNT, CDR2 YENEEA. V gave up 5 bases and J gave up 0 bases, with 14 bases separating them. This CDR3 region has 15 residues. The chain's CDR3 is CASSPTAGISYEQYF. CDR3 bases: TGTGCCAGCAGCCCTACCGCGGGGATCTCCTACGAGCAGTACTTC. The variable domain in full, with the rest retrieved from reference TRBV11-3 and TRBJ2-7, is EAGVVQSPRYKIIEKKQPVAFWCNPISGHNTLYWYLQNLGQGPELLIRYENEEAVDDSQLPKDRFSAERLKGVDSTLKIQPAELGDSAVYLCASSPTAGISYEQYFGPGTRLTVT.

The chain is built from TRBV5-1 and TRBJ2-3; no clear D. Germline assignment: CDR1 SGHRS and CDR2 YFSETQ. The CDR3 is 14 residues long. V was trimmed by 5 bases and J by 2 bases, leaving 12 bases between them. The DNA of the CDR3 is TGCGCCAGCAGTCATAGAGGAACCACAGATACGCAGTATTTT. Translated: CASSHRGTTDTQYF. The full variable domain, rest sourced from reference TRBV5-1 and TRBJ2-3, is KAGVTQTPRYLIKTRGQQVTLSCSPISGHRSVSWYQQTPGQGLQFLFEYFSETQRNKGNFPGRFSGRQFSNSRSEMNVSTLELGDSALYLCASSHRGTTDTQYFGPGTRLTVL.

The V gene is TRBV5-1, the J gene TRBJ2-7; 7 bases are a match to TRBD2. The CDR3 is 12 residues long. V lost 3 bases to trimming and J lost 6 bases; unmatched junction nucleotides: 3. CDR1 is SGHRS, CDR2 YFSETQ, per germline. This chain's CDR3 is CASSSRGVEQYF. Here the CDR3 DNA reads TGCGCCAGCAGCTCCCGGGGGGTCGAGCAGTACTTC. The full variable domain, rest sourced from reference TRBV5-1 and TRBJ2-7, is KAGVTQTPRYLIKTRGQQVTLSCSPISGHRSVSWYQQTPGQGLQFLFEYFSETQRNKGNFPGRFSGRQFSNSRSEMNVSTLELGDSALYLCASSSRGVEQYFGPGTRLTVT.

The CDR3 nucleotides read TGTGCCTGGAGTGTAGGGGTTGGCTACACCTTC. It yields the protein CAWSVGVGYTF. The J gene is TRBJ1-2, the V gene TRBV30, with D possibly being TRBD1 (5 bases). V gave up 0 bases and J gave up 7 bases, with 6 bases separating them. CDR1 is GTSNPN and CDR2 is SVGIG in the germline V gene (reference sequence). This CDR3 comprises 11 residues.